This T cell receptor (beta chain) was profiled in a study of shared clonotypes between healthy human individuals. Unmatched junction bases numbered 3, after V lost 8 bases and J lost 5 bases. This CDR3 has 14 residues. Germline CDR1 and CDR2: SNHLY and FYNNEI. This clone showed up just once. Deep was the level at which the assay was run. The authors loaded approximately 220 ng DNA, tens of thousands of T cell genomes, into sorted-subset replicate PCRs. The method was immunoSEQ multiplex PCR; TCRdb's version includes in-frame clones alone and lacks a portion of them. The sample yields some 790,000 clones, roughly 72% seen once. Naive CD45RA+ and memory CD45RA-negative subsets were split from CD4+ cells.

The sequence was obtained from a woman in her twenties or thirties in good health. The V and J genes are TRBV2 and TRBJ2-2, with 12 bases aligning to TRBD2. The sequencing input was memory CD4+ T cells sorted from blood. The subset denotes: CD45RA-negative fraction. Here the CDR3 DNA reads TGTGCCAGCGTTCTAGCGGGAGGGACCGGGGAGCTGTTTTTT. Translating it yields CASVLAGGTGELFF.